The sequence of this TCR beta chain was determined in a study of shared clonotypes between healthy human individuals. As regards this clone: Its antigen is unidentified.

The germline gives CDR1 SEHNR, CDR2 FQNEAQ (reference sequence). This CDR3 has 19 amino acids. V shed 2 bases, J shed 6 bases, and the junction held 21 bases outside the gene matches. Some clones are missing from TCRdb's copy, which holds only in-frame ones; the method was immunoSEQ multiplex PCR. In the table there are 2 million to 2.5 million clones, over 85% of which are singletons. All participating donors were Caucasian adults from Nashville, Tennessee. Notes on the study in general: Rarefaction curves obtained for sorted subsets showed sequencing incomplete despite large depth.

This TCR derives from a man aged 18 to 29 in good health. Some clones in this sample may be carry-over from other donors' samples. Sequenced input: naive CD4+ T cells from PBMCs. The subset was: CD45RA+ positively selected. The J gene is TRBJ2-5, the V gene TRBV7-9, with 7 nucleotides matching TRBD2. The CDR3 DNA is TGTGCCAGCAGCTTATTCGGGGTGGACGGGAGGTCCGGGGCGCAGACCCAGTACTTC. Encoded protein: CASSLFGVDGRSGAQTQYF.